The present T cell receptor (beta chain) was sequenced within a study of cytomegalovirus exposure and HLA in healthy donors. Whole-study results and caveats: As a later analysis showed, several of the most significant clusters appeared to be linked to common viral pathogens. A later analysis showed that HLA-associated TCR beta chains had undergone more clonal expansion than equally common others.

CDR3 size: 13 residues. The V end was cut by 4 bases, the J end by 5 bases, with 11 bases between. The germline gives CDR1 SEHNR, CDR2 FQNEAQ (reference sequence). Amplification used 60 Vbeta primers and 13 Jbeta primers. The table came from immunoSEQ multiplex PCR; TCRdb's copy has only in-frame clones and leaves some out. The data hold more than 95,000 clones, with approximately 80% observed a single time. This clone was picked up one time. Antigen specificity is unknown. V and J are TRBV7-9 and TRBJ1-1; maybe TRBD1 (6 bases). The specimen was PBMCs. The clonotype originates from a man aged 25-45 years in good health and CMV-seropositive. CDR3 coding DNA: TGTGCCAGCAGCTCTTACAGGGCGACTGAAGCTTTCTTT. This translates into CASSSYRATEAFF.